Detailed here is one TCR beta chain. The CDR3 runs 14 residues. Germline V gene lookup returns CDR1 GTSNPN and CDR2 SVGIG (reference sequence). V lost 2 bases, J lost 0 bases, and 8 bases lay in between. This entry belongs to a study of blood T cell repertoires in COVID-19. Study-wide background: Samples representing acute and convalescent COVID-19 were sourced from the United States, Italy and Spain.

This table comes from immunoSEQ multiplex PCR, and its TCRdb copy is limited to in-frame clones, with some not included. The sample lists about 100,000 clones, 80% occurring once. The sample consisted of peripheral blood. The receptor was derived from an older woman with acute or convalescent COVID-19. The chain links TRBV30 to TRBJ1-3; no clear D gene. CDR3 sequence reads: CAWSLTGSGNTIYF. For the CDR3, the DNA is TGTGCCTGGAGTTTGACGGGCTCTGGAAACACCATATATTTT. The full variable domain, in which reference TRBV30 and TRBJ1-3 provide the parts outside the CDR3, is SQTIHQWPATLVQPVGSPLSLECTVEGTSNPNLYWYRQAAGRGLQLLFYSVGIGQISSEVPQNLSASRPQDRQFILSSKKLLLSDSGFYLCAWSLTGSGNTIYFGEGSWLTVV.